A selection of T cell receptor beta chains follows, all from one sample in a study of long-term antiretroviral therapy in people with HIV. Sequencing used immunoSEQ multiplex PCR; TCRdb keeps in-frame clones, though not all of them. Of around 21,000 clones listed, roughly 84% are singletons. The sequencing here drew on unsorted PBMCs, taken at the start of antiretroviral therapy. The receptors were gathered from a man aged 50 or older with HIV. The CDR3 runs from the conserved cysteine through the conserved F or W. The D gene is left open where the match is weak. Rows may omit the clone size; those that give it use once, few, many or a size class.

clone_size: .
v_call: TRBV5-4
j_call: TRBJ2-3
d_call: TRBD2
cdr3_nt: TGTGCCAGCAGCTTGGGGGCAGGACTAGCGGTAGATACGCAGTATTTT
cdr3_aa: CASSLGAGLAVDTQYF

clone_size: .
v_call: TRBV28
j_call: TRBJ1-2
d_call: .
cdr3_nt: TGTGCCAGCAGTTTGGGTTCTCGGGGCTATGGCTACACCTTC
cdr3_aa: CASSLGSRGYGYTF

clone_size: .
v_call: TRBV10-1
j_call: TRBJ2-1
d_call: .
cdr3_nt: TGCGCCAGCAGTGCTAGCGACTCCTACAATGAGCAGTTCTTC
cdr3_aa: CASSASDSYNEQFF

clone_size: .
v_call: TRBV5-1
j_call: TRBJ2-1
d_call: .
cdr3_nt: TGCGCCAGCAGCTTGCCTGGCGGGCACTACAATGAGCAGTTCTTC
cdr3_aa: CASSLPGGHYNEQFF

clone_size: .
v_call: TRBV2
j_call: TRBJ2-7
d_call: .
cdr3_nt: TGTGCCAGCAGTGACTACAGGGTGAACCGCCTAGAGCAGTACTTC
cdr3_aa: CASSDYRVNRLEQYF

clone_size: .
v_call: TRBV2
j_call: TRBJ2-7
d_call: .
cdr3_nt: TGTGCCAGCAGTGCCGCGGGACAGATTTTCTACGAGCAGTACTTC
cdr3_aa: CASSAAGQIFYEQYF

clone_size: few
v_call: TRBV7-2
j_call: TRBJ2-7
d_call: .
cdr3_nt: TGTGCCAGCAGATGGGACGTTTTTTCCTACGAGCAGTACTTC
cdr3_aa: CASRWDVFSYEQYF

clone_size: .
v_call: TRBV6-6
j_call: TRBJ2-7
d_call: .
cdr3_nt: TGTGCCAGCAGTTCCTACCCAGGGCCCAGGGGCTACGAGCAGTACTTC
cdr3_aa: CASSSYPGPRGYEQYF

clone_size: .
v_call: TRBV28
j_call: TRBJ2-7
d_call: .
cdr3_nt: TGTGCCAGCGGGGGTAGCTATAGGAACGAGCAGTACTTC
cdr3_aa: CASGGSYRNEQYF

clone_size: .
v_call: TRBV28
j_call: TRBJ2-1
d_call: .
cdr3_nt: TGTGCCAGCAGTTTCCTCAGGGGCCCGTTCTACAATGAGCAGTTCTTC
cdr3_aa: CASSFLRGPFYNEQFF

clone_size: few
v_call: TRBV5-1
j_call: TRBJ2-7
d_call: .
cdr3_nt: TGCGCCAGCAGATTGACTTTTTACGAGCAGTACTTC
cdr3_aa: CASRLTFYEQYF

clone_size: .
v_call: TRBV5-6
j_call: TRBJ1-4
d_call: .
cdr3_nt: TGTGCCAGCAGCCCTAAGGCCAGGGACGAAAAACTGTTTTTT
cdr3_aa: CASSPKARDEKLFF

clone_size: .
v_call: TRBV5-5
j_call: TRBJ1-2
d_call: TRBD1
cdr3_nt: TGTGCCAGCAGCCAGGACAGGGGCTATGGCTACACCTTC
cdr3_aa: CASSQDRGYGYTF

clone_size: .
v_call: TRBV27
j_call: TRBJ1-2
d_call: .
cdr3_nt: TGTGCCAGCAGTTCCCGTAGAGGGGGGAACTACACCTTC
cdr3_aa: CASSSRRGGNYTF

clone_size: .
v_call: TRBV7-9
j_call: TRBJ2-7
d_call: .
cdr3_nt: TGTGCCAGCAGCCCGTCAGGTCGTGGACTAATCTACGAGCAGTACTTC
cdr3_aa: CASSPSGRGLIYEQYF

clone_size: few
v_call: TRBV5-4
j_call: TRBJ2-5
d_call: .
cdr3_nt: TGTGCCAGCAGCGTGGGAAGGGCCGGGGAAGAGACCCAGTACTTC
cdr3_aa: CASSVGRAGEETQYF

clone_size: .
v_call: TRBV27
j_call: TRBJ2-7
d_call: .
cdr3_nt: TGTGCCAGCGCTAAGGGGGGTCAATACGAGCAGTACTTC
cdr3_aa: CASAKGGQYEQYF

clone_size: .
v_call: TRBV4-3
j_call: TRBJ2-3
d_call: .
cdr3_nt: TGCGCCAGCAGCCAAGCGGGGGGCCAAGGTACGCAGTATTTT
cdr3_aa: CASSQAGGQGTQYF